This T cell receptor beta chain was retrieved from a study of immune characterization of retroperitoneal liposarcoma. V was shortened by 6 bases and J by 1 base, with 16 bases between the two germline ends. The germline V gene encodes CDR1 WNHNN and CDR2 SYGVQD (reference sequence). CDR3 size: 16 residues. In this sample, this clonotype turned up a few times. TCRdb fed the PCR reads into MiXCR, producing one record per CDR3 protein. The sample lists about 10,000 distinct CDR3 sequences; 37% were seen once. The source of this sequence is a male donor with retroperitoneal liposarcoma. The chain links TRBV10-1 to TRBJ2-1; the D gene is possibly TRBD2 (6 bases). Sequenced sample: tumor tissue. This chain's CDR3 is CASSKGVGRSYNEQFF. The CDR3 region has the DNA TGCGCCAGCAGCAAGGGTGTCGGGAGATCCTACAATGAGCAGTTCTTC.